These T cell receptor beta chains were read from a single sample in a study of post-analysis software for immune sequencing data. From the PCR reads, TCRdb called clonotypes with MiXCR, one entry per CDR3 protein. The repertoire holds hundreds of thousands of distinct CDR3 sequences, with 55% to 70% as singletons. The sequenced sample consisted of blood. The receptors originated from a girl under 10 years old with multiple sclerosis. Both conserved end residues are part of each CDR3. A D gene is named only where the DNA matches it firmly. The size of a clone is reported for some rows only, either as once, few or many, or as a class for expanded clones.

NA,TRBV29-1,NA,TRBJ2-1,CSVEGGRLSSYNEQFF,TGCAGCGTTGAGGGTGGGCGGTTAAGCTCCTACAATGAGCAGTTCTTC
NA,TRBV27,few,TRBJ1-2,CASSLRSPYGYTF,TGTGCCAGCAGCCTCCGGAGCCCCTATGGCTACACCTTC
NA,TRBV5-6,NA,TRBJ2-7,CASSSTTGTPSESDQYF,TGTGCCAGCAGCTCCACGACAGGGACTCCGTCGGAGTCCGACCAGTACTTC
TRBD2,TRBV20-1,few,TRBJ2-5,CSARDLRAGDSETQYF,TGCAGTGCTAGAGATCTAAGGGCGGGGGATTCGGAGACCCAGTACTTC
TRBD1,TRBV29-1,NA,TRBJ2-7,CSVVGTGHYEQYF,TGCAGCGTTGTAGGGACAGGACATTACGAGCAGTACTTC
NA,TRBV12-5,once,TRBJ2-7,CASGADGWYEQYF,TGTGCTAGTGGTGCGGACGGCTGGTACGAGCAGTACTTC
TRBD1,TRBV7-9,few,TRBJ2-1,CASSLRQGNYNEQFF,TGTGCCAGCAGCTTGAGACAGGGAAACTACAATGAGCAGTTCTTC
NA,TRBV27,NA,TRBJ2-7,CAIRESYEQYF,TGTGCCATAAGAGAGTCCTACGAGCAGTACTTC
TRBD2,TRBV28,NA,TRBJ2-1,CASSLLPSAGERNNEQFF,TGTGCCAGCAGTTTACTCCCCTCAGCGGGAGAACGAAACAATGAGCAGTTCTTC
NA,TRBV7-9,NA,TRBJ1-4,CASSPGQPENEKLFF,TGTGCCAGCAGCCCGGGGCAGCCCGAAAATGAAAAACTGTTTTTT
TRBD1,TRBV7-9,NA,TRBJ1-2,CASSPRPGTEGGYTF,TGTGCCAGCAGCCCCCGTCCCGGGACAGAGGGTGGCTACACCTTC